This is a list of T cell receptor beta chains from one sample in a study of response to subunit inactivated influenza vaccine. Each CDR3 protein is one row after TCRdb ran MiXCR on the RT-PCR reads. This table holds about 480,000 distinct CDR3 sequences, approximately 11% found once. The input for sequencing was PBMCs from blood, taken roughly 46 days after vaccination. The receptor set was obtained from a man aged 45-65 years who received an inactivated influenza vaccine. Each CDR3 is given with its conserved first and last residue. A D gene is named only where the DNA matches it firmly. Some rows have no size entry. The others give once, few or many, or a class for an expanded clone.

clone size	V gene	D gene	J gene	CDR3 DNA	CDR3 protein
few	TRBV20-1	-	TRBJ2-7	TGCAGTGCTACAATCCAGCTCGAGCAGTACTTC	CSATIQLEQYF
few	TRBV29-1	TRBD1	TRBJ1-4	TGCAGCGTTGGGGCCACAGGGGCGAGCGATGAAAAACTGTTTTTT	CSVGATGASDEKLFF
-	TRBV7-9	TRBD1	TRBJ2-7	TGTGCCAGCAGCTGGGACAGGGAACGGTACGAGCAGTACTTC	CASSWDRERYEQYF
-	TRBV6-1	-	TRBJ1-5	TGTGCCAGCAGGGGACGTTCCGATCAGCCCCAGCATTTT	CASRGRSDQPQHF
-	TRBV30	-	TRBJ2-5	TGTGCCTGGAGTGTACTCGGAACCCGAGAGACCCAGTACTTC	CAWSVLGTRETQYF
few	TRBV7-2	-	TRBJ2-5	TGTGCCAGCAGCTTAGCGGTGGTCAGCCAAGAGACCCAGTACTTC	CASSLAVVSQETQYF
-	TRBV7-2	-	TRBJ2-1	TGTGCCAGCAGCTTAGAAGGGACAAGATTAGACAATGAGCAGTTCTTC	CASSLEGTRLDNEQFF
few	TRBV6-1	TRBD1	TRBJ2-1	TGTGCCAGCAGAGCTTCCGGGACAGGGTACAATGAGCAGTTCTTC	CASRASGTGYNEQFF
-	TRBV21-1	-	TRBJ1-1	TGTGCCAGCAGCATTCCCCGACAGAGACTGAACACTGAAGCTTTCTTT	CASSIPRQRLNTEAFF
few	TRBV15	TRBD1	TRBJ2-5	TGTGCCACCAGCGGCCGAATTACAGGGGGCGTGGAGACCCAGTACTTC	CATSGRITGGVETQYF
many	TRBV12-3/TRBV12-4	-	TRBJ1-2	TGTGCCACCACCAAGGACTGGCGAAGGGGCTACACCTTC	CATTKDWRRGYTF
few	TRBV30	TRBD1	TRBJ1-2	TGTGCCTGGGGGACAGGGGGGCTCTATGGCTACACCTTC	CAWGTGGLYGYTF
-	TRBV5-1	-	TRBJ2-5	TGCGCCAGCAGCTGGGTCGGCGGGGTTTCCCAAGAGACCCAGTACTTC	CASSWVGGVSQETQYF
few	TRBV20-1	TRBD1	TRBJ2-7	TGCAGTGCCGAGGAGGACAGGGGTTACGAGCAGTACTTC	CSAEEDRGYEQYF
many	TRBV28	TRBD1	TRBJ2-1	TGTGCCAGCAGTTTATCGGGACAGGGGGCGCGGAATGAGCAGTTCTTC	CASSLSGQGARNEQFF
few	TRBV7-2	-	TRBJ2-3	TGTGCCAGCACCCGGGGCCCCACAGATACGCAGTATTTT	CASTRGPTDTQYF
few	TRBV5-5	-	TRBJ2-7	TGTGCCAGCAGCTTGGCCCGAGGGCCCTCCTACGAGCAGTACTTC	CASSLARGPSYEQYF
-	TRBV5-1	TRBD1	TRBJ1-1	TGCGCCAGCAGCTTGGAGCCGGGACAGGGACTGAACACTGAAGCTTTCTTT	CASSLEPGQGLNTEAFF
-	TRBV2	-	TRBJ2-4	TGTGCCATCCTCGGGAGTGTCAAAAACATTCAGTACTTC	CAILGSVKNIQYF
-	TRBV4-3	-	TRBJ1-1	TGCGCCAGCAGCCAAGTTGCGGGATTGAACACTGAAGCTTTCTTT	CASSQVAGLNTEAFF
-	TRBV6-1	-	TRBJ1-6	TGTGCCAGCAGGCAAATGGTAGGAGCGGGACCTTCACCCCTCCACTTT	CASRQMVGAGPSPLHF
-	TRBV27	-	TRBJ2-1	TGTGCCAGCAGTCCCCCCCGGGAGTGGTCCTACAATGAGCAGTTCTTC	CASSPPREWSYNEQFF
few	TRBV7-6	-	TRBJ2-6	TGTGCCAGCAGCTCCTTCTACCGCTCAGGGACTGGGGCCAACGTCCTGACTTTC	CASSSFYRSGTGANVLTF
-	TRBV11-1	-	TRBJ2-3	TGTGCCAGCACCACTCGCCGGAGCGATACGCAGTATTTT	CASTTRRSDTQYF
few	TRBV20-1	-	TRBJ2-3	TGCAGTGCCTTGAGTTTCACAGATACGCAGTATTTT	CSALSFTDTQYF
few	TRBV4-3	-	TRBJ1-2	TGCGCCAGCAGCCAAGGCAACAGGGTTTTTAACTATGGCTACACCTTC	CASSQGNRVFNYGYTF
few	TRBV6-5	-	TRBJ1-1	TGTGCCAGCAGTTACGCGGTGGGAATTGAAGCTTTCTTT	CASSYAVGIEAFF
few	TRBV24-1	-	TRBJ1-5	TGTGCCACCGCCGATGGGGATAGCAATCAGCCCCAGCATTTT	CATADGDSNQPQHF
-	TRBV12-3/TRBV12-4	TRBD2	TRBJ2-3	TGTGCCAGCAGGGATAAGCGGGGGGGCGCAGATACGCAGTATTTT	CASRDKRGGADTQYF
-	TRBV7-2	-	TRBJ2-1	TGTGCCAGCACCCTCCTCGTGGTCCAGTTCTTC	CASTLLVVQFF
few	TRBV20-1	TRBD2	TRBJ2-3	TGCAGTGCCCACTTGGGGGGAGCGGGAACCACAGATACGCAGTATTTT	CSAHLGGAGTTDTQYF
few	TRBV5-1	TRBD1	TRBJ1-3	TGCGCCAGCAGTAGGGGGCAGATCTCTGGAAACACCATATATTTT	CASSRGQISGNTIYF
many	TRBV5-1	TRBD2	TRBJ2-5	TGCGCCAGCAGCCCCGGGACTAGCGCGGAGACCCAGTACTTC	CASSPGTSAETQYF
-	TRBV3-1	TRBD1	TRBJ2-7	TGTGCCAGCAGCCAAGTAGGCGGACAGGGGGGCTACGAGCAGTACTTC	CASSQVGGQGGYEQYF
-	TRBV24-1	TRBD1	TRBJ2-2	TGTGCCACCAGTGATGTCGGGACAGGGACCGGGGAGCTGTTTTTT	CATSDVGTGTGELFF
many	TRBV28	-	TRBJ2-7	TGTGCCAGCAGTTTATTTGGGGGATACGAGCAGTACTTC	CASSLFGGYEQYF
many	TRBV6-2/TRBV6-3	-	TRBJ1-2	TGTGCCAGCAGGGCCGCAAACTATGGCTACACCTTC	CASRAANYGYTF
-	TRBV21-1	-	TRBJ2-2	TGTGCCAGCAGCACCAAGCCCCCTTTTTGGGTCGCGAACACCGGGGAGCTGTTTTTT	CASSTKPPFWVANTGELFF
-	TRBV7-9	TRBD1	TRBJ2-7	TGTGCCAGCAGCGGGGGACAGGAGTTCTCCTACGAGCAGTACTTC	CASSGGQEFSYEQYF
few	TRBV29-1	-	TRBJ2-1	TGCAGCGTTTCACTAGCCAATGTCGTTTACAATGAGCAGTTCTTC	CSVSLANVVYNEQFF
-	TRBV5-1	-	TRBJ2-1	TGCGCCAGCAGCTTGCCGCAGGGGAGTAGCGATGAGCAGTTCTTC	CASSLPQGSSDEQFF
many	TRBV28	-	TRBJ2-7	TGTGCCAGCACCACATTCGGAAGGGCAGGGGAAAGCTACGAGCAGTACTTC	CASTTFGRAGESYEQYF
-	TRBV7-2	-	TRBJ1-2	TGTGCCAGCAGCTTAGACTGCCACTATGGCTACACCTTC	CASSLDCHYGYTF
-	TRBV12-3/TRBV12-4	-	TRBJ1-6	TGTGCCAGCAGCCCTAGACAGACTTATTTAGATTCACCCCTCCACTTT	CASSPRQTYLDSPLHF
few	TRBV10-3	-	TRBJ1-4	TGTGCCATCAGTGAGTCTGGCAGAAACAATGAAAAACTGTTTTTT	CAISESGRNNEKLFF
few	TRBV12-3/TRBV12-4	TRBD2	TRBJ2-5	TGTGCCAGCAGTTTGTCCTTGAGCGGGGACCAAGAGACCCAGTACTTC	CASSLSLSGDQETQYF
-	TRBV7-3	-	TRBJ2-5	TGTGCCAGCAGCTTAATTAGGGCGGAGACCCAGTACTTC	CASSLIRAETQYF
few	TRBV27	TRBD2	TRBJ2-3	TGTGCCAGCGCGGGGGGGCTAGCGGAGATGGAATGGGGAGATACGCAGTATTTT	CASAGGLAEMEWGDTQYF
few	TRBV7-9	-	TRBJ2-5	TGTGCCAGCAGGCGGGACCTACTAGGGGAGACCCAGTACTTC	CASRRDLLGETQYF
few	TRBV6-1	-	TRBJ1-3	TGTGCCAGCAGTGAAGCGGCAGGGTCGGGAAACACCATATATTTT	CASSEAAGSGNTIYF
few	TRBV7-9	-	TRBJ2-1	TGTGCCAGCAGCCGGGGGCGAGATTACAATGAGCAGTTCTTC	CASSRGRDYNEQFF
-	TRBV4-1	-	TRBJ1-6	TGCGCCAGCAGCCAAGGACACGCGGTGGGGGATTCACCCCTCCACTTT	CASSQGHAVGDSPLHF
-	TRBV7-2	TRBD2	TRBJ2-2	TGTGCCAGCATACCGGGGGGGCTCCGCACCGGGGAGCTGTTTTTT	CASIPGGLRTGELFF
few	TRBV9	TRBD2	TRBJ2-1	TGTGCCAGCAGCGTAGAAAGCGGGAGAGTGAATGAGCAGTTCTTC	CASSVESGRVNEQFF
-	TRBV5-1	TRBD2	TRBJ2-4	TGCGCCAGCAGCTTGGCCTTGGCTAGCGGGACAAGGGCAGCCAAAAACATTCAGTACTTC	CASSLALASGTRAAKNIQYF
-	TRBV6-2/TRBV6-3	TRBD2	TRBJ2-2	TGTGCCAGCAGCCGGACTAGCGTTTCGAACACCGGGGAGCTGTTTTTT	CASSRTSVSNTGELFF
-	TRBV7-8	-	TRBJ2-7	TGTGCCAGCAGCCCAAGGTTGACTGAGGACGAGCAGTACTTC	CASSPRLTEDEQYF